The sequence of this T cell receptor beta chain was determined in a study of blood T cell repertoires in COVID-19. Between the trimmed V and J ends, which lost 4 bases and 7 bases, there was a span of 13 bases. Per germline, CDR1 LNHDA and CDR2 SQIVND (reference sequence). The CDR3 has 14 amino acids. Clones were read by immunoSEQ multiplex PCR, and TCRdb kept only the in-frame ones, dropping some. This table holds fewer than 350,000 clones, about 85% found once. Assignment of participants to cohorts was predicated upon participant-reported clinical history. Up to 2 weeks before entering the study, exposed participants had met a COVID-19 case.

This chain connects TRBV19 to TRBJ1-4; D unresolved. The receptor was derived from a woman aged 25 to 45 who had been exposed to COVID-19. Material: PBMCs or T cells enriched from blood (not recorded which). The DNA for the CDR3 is TGTGCCAGTAGTACGTCAGGCGGAGGTGAAAAACTGTTTTTT. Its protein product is CASSTSGGGEKLFF.